One sample yielded the 31 T cell receptor beta chains listed below, sequenced in a study of blood T cell repertoires in COVID-19. Sequenced by immunoSEQ multiplex PCR; TCRdb stores in-frame clones only, minus some. In the table there are 200,000 to 250,000 clones, less than 85% of which are singletons. Sample: peripheral blood. The receptors shown here come from a woman in her 70s with acute or convalescent COVID-19.

This clone has a handful of counts. The chain recombines TRBV2 with TRBJ2-5, with D unresolved. Germline V gives CDR1 SNHLY, CDR2 FYNNEI. This CDR3 is built from 10 residues. Trimming took 4 bases from V and 12 from J, leaving 9 bases between them. The CDR3 nucleotides read TGTGCCAGCAGTGCTCGGCAGGAGTACTTC. This codes for CASSARQEYF.

This clone was observed a few times. The V call is TRBV11-2, the J call TRBJ2-5; 7 positions agree with TRBD1. With V trimmed by 4 bases and J by 4 bases, 12 bases remained unmatched. Germline lookup yields CDR1 SGHAT and CDR2 FQNNGV. There are 16 residues in the CDR3. The CDR3 region is CASSSGSTGPGETQYF. The CDR3 bases are TGTGCCAGCAGCTCCGGCTCGACAGGGCCGGGAGAGACCCAGTACTTC.

This chain joins TRBV18 and TRBJ2-3; D not resolved. The CDR3 spans 16 residues. CDR1 and CDR2 (germline): KGHSH, LQKENI. The V gene lost 0 bases and the J gene lost 2 bases, with 12 bases spanning the gap. The CDR3 protein is CASSPPRTRNTDTQYF. DNA for the CDR3: TGTGCCAGCTCACCACCGAGAACGAGGAACACAGATACGCAGTATTTT.

The V gene is TRBV6-5, the J gene TRBJ1-6; 9 bases line up with TRBD1. Germline assignment: CDR1 MNHEY and CDR2 SVGAGI. This CDR3 has 14 amino acids. With 6 bases clipped from V and 5 bases from J, the junction kept 2 bases outside the gene matches. The CDR3 protein is CASRRQGDNSPLHF. In DNA, the CDR3 is TGTGCCAGCAGGAGACAGGGGGATAATTCACCCCTCCACTTT.

The count of this clone is one. V is TRBV30 and J is TRBJ2-7; 9 bases are a match to TRBD1. Looked up from germline, CDR1 is GTSNPN and CDR2 is SVGIG (reference sequence). The V gene end was trimmed by 2 bases and the J gene end by 3 bases; junction bases not matched to a gene: 11. The CDR3 loop spans 16 amino acids. Here the CDR3 DNA reads TGTGCCTGGAGTCGCATACTCCGGGACAGGGACTACGAGCAGTACTTC. Translating it yields CAWSRILRDRDYEQYF.

In its sample, this clone was seen once. The chain recombines TRBV5-1 with TRBJ1-5; 8 positions agree with TRBD1. This CDR3 spans 17 amino acids. V shed 4 bases and J 1 base; nucleotides not matched to a gene: 10. The germline gives CDR1 SGHRS, CDR2 YFSETQ. CDR3 loop: CASSPTWTGKSNQPQHF. The CDR3 region has the DNA TGCGCCAGCAGCCCGACCTGGACAGGGAAAAGCAATCAGCCCCAGCATTTT. Full variable domain (outside the CDR3, taken from reference TRBV5-1 and TRBJ1-5): KAGVTQTPRYLIKTRGQQVTLSCSPISGHRSVSWYQQTPGQGLQFLFEYFSETQRNKGNFPGRFSGRQFSNSRSEMNVSTLELGDSALYLCASSPTWTGKSNQPQHFGDGTRLSIL.

The gene calls are TRBV11-2 and TRBJ2-5; D not certain. The V gene lost 4 bases and the J gene lost 0 bases, with 9 bases spanning the gap. This CDR3 has 14 amino acids. CDR1 is SGHAT, CDR2 FQNNGV, per germline. The CDR3 sequence is CASSSSRYQETQYF. In nucleotides, the CDR3 is TGTGCCAGCAGCTCCTCTAGATACCAAGAGACCCAGTACTTC.

The chain joins TRBV5-8 to TRBJ2-5; TRBD2 matches at 14 bases. Germline CDR1 and CDR2: SGHTS and YDEGEE. The CDR3 covers 16 residues. The junction had 7 bases not matched to a gene; V was cut back by 8 bases and J by 1 base. In DNA form, the CDR3 reads TGTGCCAGAACGACCGGACTAGCGGGGGGCCAAGAGACCCAGTACTTC. This sequence encodes CARTTGLAGGQETQYF.

The chain employs TRBV5-1 and TRBJ1-1; 9 nucleotides match TRBD1. With 0 bases clipped from V and 1 base from J, the junction kept 4 bases outside the gene matches. Looked up from germline, CDR1 is SGHRS and CDR2 is YFSETQ. There are 16 residues in the CDR3. CDR3 amino acids: CASSLGTGAANTEAFF. The CDR3 DNA follows: TGCGCCAGCAGCTTGGGGACAGGGGCTGCGAACACTGAAGCTTTCTTT.

V is TRBV7-2 and J is TRBJ1-5; the D gene is possibly TRBD1 (5 bases). With 1 base removed from V and 8 bases from J, the gap between germline ends came to 15 bases. The CDR3 is 15 residues long. CDR1 is SGHTA and CDR2 is FQGNSA in the germline V gene. In nucleotides, the CDR3 is TGTGCCAGCAGCTTAGATAGTGGAGGGACTAAGCCCCAGCATTTT. Translating it yields CASSLDSGGTKPQHF.

The V call is TRBV15, the J call TRBJ2-5, with a weak D call TRBD2 (5 bases). The CDR3 runs 15 residues. In germline, CDR1 is LNHNV, CDR2 YYDKDF (reference sequence). Trimming removed 1 base at V and 1 base at J, with 10 bases between. DNA of the CDR3: TGTGCCACCAGCAGAGGTGGGAGACTCCAAGAGACCCAGTACTTC. Its translation: CATSRGGRLQETQYF.

In this sample, this clone turned up a few times. J is TRBJ1-2 and V is TRBV3-1 (or the pseudogene TRBV3-2), with a tentative D call TRBD1 (5 bases). The V end lost 0 bases, the J end lost 10 bases, and 21 bases lay between the germline ends. Germline CDR1 reads LGHDT; CDR2 reads YNNKEL (reference sequence). The CDR3 contains 16 residues. This CDR3 is CASSQEEGHSELNYTF. The DNA for the CDR3 is TGTGCCAGCAGCCAAGAGGAAGGACATTCGGAATTGAACTACACCTTC.

The chain has TRBV24-1 and TRBJ2-1; 7 positions agree with TRBD2. Germline-derived CDR1 and CDR2 are KGHDR and SFDVKD. V lost 5 bases, J lost 0 bases, and 6 bases stayed unmatched. The length of the CDR3 is 16 residues. CDR3 protein: CATSGPSGGSYNEQFF. The DNA for the CDR3 is TGTGCCACCAGTGGACCTAGCGGCGGCTCCTACAATGAGCAGTTCTTC.

The chain links TRBV7-2 to TRBJ2-7, with D tentatively TRBD2 (5 bases). V gave up 1 base and J gave up 0 bases, with 13 bases separating them. Looked up from germline, CDR1 is SGHTA and CDR2 is FQGNSA. This CDR3 contains 16 residues. The DNA of the CDR3 is TGTGCCAGCAGCTTAGTCGGAGGCAGGAGCTCCTACGAGCAGTACTTC. Translating it yields CASSLVGGRSSYEQYF.

This rearrangement joins TRBV11-3 to TRBJ1-3; 8 bases agree with TRBD1. The germline CDR1 and CDR2 sequences are SGHNT and YENEEA. The V segment lost 4 bases and the J segment 8 bases; nucleotides outside the gene matches: 7. The CDR3 has 14 amino acids. CDR3 nucleotides: TGTGCCAGCAGCTCCGGGACAGGAAGGGACACCATATATTTT. Residues: CASSSGTGRDTIYF.

The rearrangement links TRBV20-1 to TRBJ1-2, with a tentative D call TRBD1 (5 bases). V gave up 3 bases and J gave up 7 bases, with 12 bases separating them. Per germline, CDR1 DFQATT and CDR2 SNEGSKA (reference sequence). The CDR3 runs 12 residues. CDR3 sequence (DNA): TGCAGTGCTAGTAAGGGTGACAGTGGCTACACCTTC. This codes for CSASKGDSGYTF.

The V and J genes are TRBV5-5 and TRBJ2-7; D is unresolved. V lost 1 base and J 0 bases, leaving 5 bases between the germline ends. This CDR3 is 13 amino acids long. Germline V lookup: CDR1 SGHKS, CDR2 YYEKEE (reference sequence). CDR3 coding DNA: TGTGCCAGCAGCTTGACCAGCTCCTACGAGCAGTACGTC. It translates to CASSLTSSYEQYV.

The chain couples TRBV10-3 to TRBJ2-3; 13 bases map to TRBD2. The CDR3 consists of 13 residues. V was clipped by 10 bases and J by 5 bases; unmatched bases: 3. CDR1 is ENHRY and CDR2 is SYGVKD in the germline V gene. The chain's CDR3 is CATGTSGVDTQYF. The CDR3, as DNA: TGTGCCACGGGGACTAGCGGGGTAGATACGCAGTATTTT.

The CDR3 sequence is CATSDGQGAGNTIYF. CDR3 nucleotides: TGTGCCACCAGTGATGGACAGGGGGCTGGAAACACCATATATTTT. The V call is TRBV24-1, the J call TRBJ1-3, with TRBD1 matching over 10 bases. The CDR3 spans 15 residues. Germline CDR1 KGHDR, CDR2 SFDVKD. The V segment lost 3 bases and the J segment 2 bases; nucleotides outside the gene matches: 0.

The chain is built from TRBV7-8 and TRBJ2-7, with D tentatively TRBD1 (5 bases). CDR1 is SGHVS, CDR2 FQNEAQ, per germline. This CDR3 has 14 residues. V lost 1 base, J lost 5 bases, and 12 bases lay in between. The CDR3 DNA reads as TGTGCCAGCAGCTTAGGCAGGGAATTCGACGAGCAGTACGTC. This sequence encodes CASSLGREFDEQYV.

This clone was observed a few times. The rearrangement uses TRBV3-1 (or the pseudogene TRBV3-2) and TRBJ2-7, with TRBD2 identical over 15 bases. The V gene's germline CDR1 is LGHDT and CDR2 YNNKEL (reference sequence). Trimming removed 4 bases from V and 0 bases from J; junction bases left unmatched: 13. The CDR3 has 20 amino acids. The CDR3 DNA sequence: TGTGCCAGCAGCCCAGGTTGGGGGACTAGCGGGGGGTTCAGCTCCTACGAGCAGTACTTC. Its translation is CASSPGWGTSGGFSSYEQYF.

This clone was seen more than once but under ten times. The rearrangement joins TRBV7-2 to TRBJ1-1; D not certain. CDR1 is SGHTA and CDR2 is FQGNSA in the germline V gene. There are 14 residues in the CDR3. Trimming shortened V by 2 bases and J by 7 bases, and 14 bases separated the two germline ends. This CDR3 reads CASSLRGQEGEAFF. CDR3 nucleotides: TGTGCCAGCAGCTTACGCGGGCAGGAGGGTGAAGCTTTCTTT.

The rearrangement links TRBV3-1 (or the pseudogene TRBV3-2) to TRBJ2-7; 8 bases are a match to TRBD1. The germline V gene encodes CDR1 LGHDT and CDR2 YNNKEL (reference sequence). The CDR3 is 12 residues long. The ends lost 9 bases at V and 4 bases at J; junction bases unmatched: 5. CDR3 residues: CASRQGRYEQYF. CDR3 sequence (DNA): TGTGCCAGTCGACAGGGGCGGTACGAGCAGTACTTC.

The chain recombines TRBV7-8 with TRBJ2-2, with 8 bases lining up with TRBD2. V shed 5 bases and J 1 base; nucleotides not matched to a gene: 6. Germline CDR1 and CDR2: SGHVS and FQNEAQ. This CDR3 comprises 16 residues. The CDR3 nucleotides are TGTGCCAGCAGCCCCCTGGCGGGGGGGAACACCGGGGAGCTGTTTTTT. It codes for CASSPLAGGNTGELFF.

The table lists this clone with a count of one. The chain uses TRBV7-2 and TRBJ2-5, with D perhaps TRBD2 (7 bases). Germline CDR1 SGHTA, CDR2 FQGNSA. CDR3 length equals 16 residues. V was pared by 5 bases and J by 2 bases, with 18 bases between. CDR3 protein: CASSPGGLQGQETQYF. In nucleotides, the CDR3 is TGTGCCAGCAGCCCCGGGGGGCTCCAGGGGCAAGAGACCCAGTACTTC.

The rearrangement joins TRBV9 to TRBJ2-3, with 12 bases aligning to TRBD2. CDR1 SGDLS and CDR2 YYNGEE come from the germline V gene. The CDR3 covers 16 residues. Unmatched junction bases numbered 4, after V lost 4 bases and J lost 1 base. The CDR3: CASSPRLAGGTDTQYF. In DNA, the CDR3 is TGTGCCAGCAGCCCCCGACTAGCGGGGGGCACAGATACGCAGTATTTT.

This rearrangement joins TRBV2 to TRBJ2-2; possible D gene TRBD1, 6 bases. The germline gives CDR1 SNHLY, CDR2 FYNNEI. The CDR3 spans 16 residues. V lost 5 bases and J lost 4, with 17 bases in between. In DNA form, the CDR3 reads TGTGCCAGCAGTTTTACCGGGACAAGGGGCACCGGGGAGCTGTTTTTT. As protein: CASSFTGTRGTGELFF.

The chain has TRBV5-1 and TRBJ2-1, with 9 nucleotides matching TRBD1. Per the germline V gene, CDR1 is SGHRS and CDR2 is YFSETQ. V lost 1 base and J lost 8; bases outside the gene matches: 10. The CDR3 has 16 residues. CDR3 in DNA: TGCGCCAGCAGCTTGTTCGGACAGGGGTCTTTAGATGAGCAGTTCTTC. Amino acid sequence: CASSLFGQGSLDEQFF.

This clone was seen only once. J is TRBJ1-2 and V is TRBV12-3 or TRBV12-4; 9 bases fit TRBD1. J gave up 8 bases and V 10 bases, and 8 bases lay outside the gene matches. The CDR3 is 12 residues long. CDR3 protein: CATNRGLRGYTF. The CDR3 DNA reads TGTGCCACTAACAGGGGGCTAAGAGGCTACACCTTC.

This clone was seen a handful of times. V gene TRBV4-2 combines with J gene TRBJ1-1; D is ambiguous. The V and J ends lost 4 bases and 0 bases respectively, with 6 bases between them. The CDR3 contains 13 residues. Germline V gene data show CDR1 as LGHNA and CDR2 as YNFKEQ. The CDR3 loop is CASSRGMNTEAFF. The CDR3 coding sequence is TGTGCCAGCAGCCGAGGTATGAACACTGAAGCTTTCTTT.

This sequence joins TRBV5-4 and TRBJ1-2; D remains ambiguous. V lost 0 bases, J lost 2 bases, and 8 bases lay in between. This CDR3 is built from 14 residues. Looked up from germline, CDR1 is SGHNT and CDR2 is YYREEE (reference sequence). CDR3 sequence: CASSLVGVNYGYTF. CDR3 DNA: TGTGCCAGCAGCTTGGTCGGGGTAAACTATGGCTACACCTTC.